The 10 T cell receptor beta chains listed next were all sequenced from one sample in a study of glioma-infiltrating T cells after dendritic cell vaccination (dated by TCRdb to between 2015 and 2016). Receptor amplification or capture employed the immunoSEQ multiplex PCR assay. TCRdb provides this immuneACCESS table in a form limited to in-frame rearrangements. Some clones are lacking; in checked studies, under half of them reflect an unresolved V gene, and why the rest are absent is not known. The sample table holds fewer than 50,000 clones, of which about 80% were seen once. The biggest ten clones account for about 8% of the sample. The sample here was blood, taken before dendritic cell vaccination. These receptors came from a human donor with glioblastoma.

Of note for this clone: Other DNA sequences from this sample encode an identical CDR3 as well. J is TRBJ1-6 and V is TRBV7-2, with TRBD1 identical over 8 bases. The V and J ends lost 2 bases and 9 bases, in that order; junction bases with no gene match: 12. In germline, CDR1 is SGHTA, CDR2 FQGNSA. CDR3 length equals 17 residues. The CDR3 reads CASSLMAPGQGTSPLHF. The CDR3 nucleotides are TGTGCCAGCAGCTTAATGGCCCCCGGACAGGGTACTTCACCCCTCCACTTT.

This chain connects TRBV11-3 to TRBJ2-1, with D maybe TRBD1 (6 bases). This CDR3 comprises 14 residues. CDR1 SGHNT and CDR2 YENEEA come from the germline V gene. Trimming took 5 bases from V and 7 from J, leaving 15 bases between them. CDR3 nucleotides: TGTGCCAGCAGCCCCACCCGACAGGCTAATGAGCAGTTCTTC. The encoded protein is CASSPTRQANEQFF.

This sequence joins TRBV28 and TRBJ2-7, with 7 bases identical to TRBD2. Per germline, CDR1 MDHEN and CDR2 SYDVKM. After removal of 6 bases from V and 0 bases from J, the junction contained 5 bases not matched to a gene. The CDR3 runs 14 residues. CDR3 DNA sequence: TGTGCCAGCAGGGAAACGGGGGGCTCCTACGAGCAGTACTTC. The encoded protein is CASRETGGSYEQYF.

The genes are TRBV9 and TRBJ1-2, with D unclear. The CDR3 totals 16 residues. The germline V and J ends were trimmed by 4 bases and 1 base, with 17 bases remaining between them. The V gene's germline CDR1 is SGDLS and CDR2 YYNGEE. The CDR3 sequence: CASSPRGSGFNYGYTF. The CDR3 nucleotides read TGTGCCAGCAGCCCCCGGGGTTCGGGATTTAACTATGGCTACACCTTC.

This sequence joins TRBV2 and TRBJ2-5; the D gene is possibly TRBD2 (7 bases). The germline V gene has CDR1 SNHLY and CDR2 FYNNEI. V was shortened by 6 bases and J by 1 base, with 21 bases between the two germline ends. This CDR3 is built from 17 residues. The chain's CDR3 is CASRGGEGGGIQETQYF. The CDR3 bases are TGTGCCAGCAGGGGAGGGGAGGGGGGGGGAATCCAAGAGACCCAGTACTTC.

The V gene is TRBV4-3, the J gene TRBJ2-7, with 8 positions matching TRBD1. J lost 4 bases, V lost 1 base, and 18 bases had no gene match. The CDR3 length is 19 residues. From germline, CDR1 is LGHNA and CDR2 YSLEER. CDR3 region: CASSQGPGTGLTPGYEQYF. In nucleotides, the CDR3 is TGCGCCAGCAGCCAAGGACCCGGGACAGGCCTAACTCCGGGTTACGAGCAGTACTTC.

This chain uses TRBV28 with TRBJ2-1; 10 nucleotides agree with TRBD2. Germline values: CDR1 MDHEN, CDR2 SYDVKM. The CDR3 sequence is 16 residues long. V trimming: 2 bases; J trimming: 10 bases; junction bases outside the gene matches: 11. Written as DNA, the CDR3 is TGTGCCAGCAGTTTAATTTCGAGCGGGGGGGCTCACGAGCAGTTCTTC. Translated: CASSLISSGGAHEQFF.

This chain connects TRBV7-4 to TRBJ1-3; 9 nucleotides agree with TRBD1. CDR1 and CDR2 (germline): SGHVT, SQSDAQ. The CDR3 is made up of 18 amino acids. V dropped 9 bases and J dropped 2; count of bases not matched to a gene: 17. DNA for the CDR3: TGTGCCAGTGAGGGGGAGGGACAGGGCCTCCCGGCTGGAAACACCATATATTTT. Protein product: CASEGEGQGLPAGNTIYF. Full variable domain (outside the CDR3, taken from reference TRBV7-4 and TRBJ1-3): GAGVSQSPRYKVAKRGRDVALRCDSISGHVTLYWYRQTLGQGSEVLTYSQSDAQRDKSGRPSGRFSAERPERSVSTLKIQRTEQGDSAVYLCASEGEGQGLPAGNTIYFGEGSWLTVV.

The chain is built from TRBV2 and TRBJ2-1, with TRBD2 matching 10 bases. CDR1 SNHLY and CDR2 FYNNEI come from the germline V gene. The CDR3 length is 15 residues. With V trimmed by 4 bases and J by 6 bases, 6 bases remained unmatched. The CDR3 is CASSGASGGGNEQFF. The CDR3 DNA follows: TGTGCCAGCAGTGGGGCCAGCGGGGGGGGCAATGAGCAGTTCTTC.

This sequence joins TRBV27 and TRBJ1-1; D unresolved. CDR1 MNHEY and CDR2 SMNVEV come from the germline V gene (reference sequence). Trimming took 3 bases from V and 0 from J, leaving 5 bases between them. The CDR3 has 13 residues. CDR3 amino acids: CASSFSLNTEAFF. CDR3 sequence (DNA): TGTGCCAGCAGTTTCTCTCTGAACACTGAAGCTTTCTTT.